This T cell receptor beta chain was captured in a study of T cell repertoires in cytomegalovirus infection. Study-wide context: From public TCR beta signatures came an indication of both CMV infection and matching HLA type. General observations from the study: There were carriers of CMV plus the relevant HLA, and cumulative public TCR beta family frequency identified them. Clonotype analysis showed dominance of the ex vivo response by HLA-C-restricted CMV-specific TCR beta clonotypes.

In TCRdb, the reads were re-called with MiXCR into one record per CDR3 protein. Among some 170,000 distinct CDR3 sequences listed, about a sixth were seen once. This clonotype has a handful of counts. Its antigen remains unidentified. The CDR3 is made up of 16 amino acids. From germline, CDR1 is MNHNY and CDR2 SVGAGI (reference sequence). With 7 bases clipped from V and 7 bases from J, the junction kept 16 bases outside the gene matches. The chain recombines TRBV6-6 with TRBJ2-1, with 7 bases identical to TRBD2. Sequenced: CD8+ T cells from PBMCs. This clonotype was sampled from a human donor in good health (CMV status not recorded). Some clones in this sample may be carry-over from other donors' samples. The CDR3 sequence is CASKVNSVLAINEQFF. CDR3 DNA: TGTGCCAGCAAAGTTAATTCTGTACTAGCGATTAATGAGCAGTTCTTC.